This T cell receptor (beta chain) appears in the sequencing data of a study of CD4+ T cells in melanoma. Data came from immunoSEQ multiplex PCR; TCRdb stores just in-frame clones and leaves some out. The sample has roughly 140,000 clones, about 90% seen once; the top ten hold roughly 1.4%. Trimming stripped 1 base from V and 9 bases from J, with 20 bases between. From germline, CDR1 is SGHRS and CDR2 YFSETQ. The CDR3 has 16 amino acids. The rearrangement links TRBV5-1 to TRBJ1-5, with D perhaps TRBD1 (5 bases). This TCR derives from a human donor with melanoma. The CDR3 reads CASSLYGGDTAGPQHF. The CDR3 DNA reads as TGCGCCAGCAGCTTGTACGGGGGAGACACCGCAGGGCCCCAGCATTTT.